These T cell receptor beta chains were read from a single sample in a study of T-cell memory formation after mild COVID-19. TCRdb processed the 5' RACE reads anew with MiXCR; each CDR3 protein has one entry. The sample yields about 390,000 distinct CDR3 sequences, under 25% seen once. The sample taken for sequencing was PBMCs or a T cell subset sorted from them (not recorded which). All receptors derive from an adult woman who had mild COVID-19 (a few samples of this study predate the infection). Cell type and time point are not known. The CDR3 runs from the conserved cysteine through the conserved F or W. The D gene is left open where the match is weak. Clone sizes are given selectively: once, few, many, or a class where the clone is expanded.

d_call,clone_size,v_call,j_call,cdr3_nt,cdr3_aa
TRBD1,few,TRBV5-1,TRBJ2-1,TGCGCCAGCAGCCGTTGGGCGGACAGGCCACTCGATGAGCAGTTCTTC,CASSRWADRPLDEQFF
.,.,TRBV24-1,TRBJ2-1,TGTGCCACCGGGCAGGCCTCCTACAATGAGCAGTTCTTC,CATGQASYNEQFF
TRBD1,.,TRBV12-3/TRBV12-4,TRBJ2-2,TGTGCCAGCAGTTCAACCCGGACAGGGGCGATCGGGGAGCTGTTTTTT,CASSSTRTGAIGELFF
.,few,TRBV29-1,TRBJ2-1,TGCAGCGTTGACAGGGGCGTAGAGGGTTACAATGAGCAGTTCTTC,CSVDRGVEGYNEQFF
TRBD2,.,TRBV4-2,TRBJ2-5,TGTGCCAGCAGCCAAGCGCTGGGACTAGCGGGATGGGAGACCCAGTACTTC,CASSQALGLAGWETQYF
TRBD2,.,TRBV15,TRBJ2-3,TGTGCCACCAGGGAAACGGCGGGGCGGGAGGGGAGCACAGATACGCAGTATTTT,CATRETAGREGSTDTQYF
TRBD1,few,TRBV29-1,TRBJ1-1,TGCAGCGTTGAAGGAAGGACAGGTGACACTGAAGCTTTCTTT,CSVEGRTGDTEAFF
.,.,TRBV6-5,TRBJ2-4,TGTGCCAGCAGTTACTCGGCTAGCTGGGCCAAAAACATTCAGTACTTC,CASSYSASWAKNIQYF
.,.,TRBV27,TRBJ1-2,TGTGCCAGCAGTTTGCGAAGGGGCTATGGCTACACCTTC,CASSLRRGYGYTF
.,.,TRBV7-8,TRBJ1-4,TGTGCCAGCAGCTTAGCTTTTAGGACCTCTAATGAAAAACTGTTTTTT,CASSLAFRTSNEKLFF
.,few,TRBV14,TRBJ2-1,TGTGCCAGCAGCCAAGACTATACGGTCGGTGAGCAGTTCTTC,CASSQDYTVGEQFF
.,few,TRBV7-2,TRBJ2-7,TGTGCCAGCAGCTTCGGGACACTTAGCTCCTACGAGCAGTACTTC,CASSFGTLSSYEQYF
.,.,TRBV5-1,TRBJ2-7,TGCGCCAGCAGCTTACATAGCTCCTACGAGCAGTACTTC,CASSLHSSYEQYF
.,.,TRBV14,TRBJ1-5,TGTGCCAGCAGCCTTTCGCCTCAGGGGCCCCGGGGTCAGCCCCAGCATTTT,CASSLSPQGPRGQPQHF
.,.,TRBV11-3,TRBJ1-1,TGTGCCAGCAGCTTAATGGCCTGGGGAGAAAACACTGAAGCTTTCTTT,CASSLMAWGENTEAFF
TRBD2,.,TRBV12-3/TRBV12-4,TRBJ2-3,TGTGCCAGCAGTCCAGGACTAGCGGGAGGGCCATTACCGCAGTATTTT,CASSPGLAGGPLPQYF
.,.,TRBV6-2/TRBV6-3,TRBJ2-1,TGTGCCAGCAGTTTCTCCGGGGTACCCTACAATGAGCAGTTCTTC,CASSFSGVPYNEQFF
TRBD1,many,TRBV12-3/TRBV12-4,TRBJ2-2,TGTGCCAGCAGTTCCGGGACAGGGGGAACCGGGGAGCTGTTTTTT,CASSSGTGGTGELFF
TRBD2,.,TRBV6-5,TRBJ2-3,TGTGCCAGCAGTAGCGGGAGTTTTGGTTTGTTAGATACGCAGTATTTT,CASSSGSFGLLDTQYF
.,few,TRBV21-1,TRBJ1-6,TGTGCCAGCAGCAAAAAAGTCCGGTCTAATTCACCCCTCCACTTT,CASSKKVRSNSPLHF
.,many,TRBV5-1,TRBJ2-2,TGCGCCAGCGAGGAGGGCGGGGAGCTGTTTTTT,CASEEGGELFF
.,few,TRBV12-3/TRBV12-4,TRBJ1-3,TGTGCCAGCAGAAAAAGACAGAGCTCTGGAAACACCATATATTTT,CASRKRQSSGNTIYF
TRBD2,.,TRBV2,TRBJ2-1,TGTGCCAGCAAGAGTAGCGGGAGAGCGAGGGCCTACAATGAGCAGTTCTTC,CASKSSGRARAYNEQFF